These 27 T cell receptor beta chains were all obtained from the same sample, sequenced in a study of T cell responses to AZD1222 COVID-19 vaccine. Measured with immunoSEQ multiplex PCR; TCRdb has only the in-frame clones, and not every one. The sample gives 80,000 to 100,000 clones, over 75% of which show up once; about 3.4% is in the top ten. The specimen comprised peripheral blood, sampled 28 days after the second AZD1222 dose. These receptors were taken from an adult who received the AZD1222 COVID-19 vaccine.

V and J are TRBV7-2 and TRBJ1-5, with D maybe TRBD1 (6 bases). CDR3 size: 14 residues. V shed 6 bases and J shed 5 bases, with 14 bases lying between them. CDR1 and CDR2 from the germline V gene are SGHTA and FQGNSA. The CDR3 bases are TGTGCCAGCAGTAGGGACAACGAGGATCAGCCCCAGCATTTT. Its protein is CASSRDNEDQPQHF.

This rearrangement joins TRBV7-9 to TRBJ2-6; D not certain. The CDR3 contains 15 residues. CDR1 is SEHNR and CDR2 is FQNEAQ in the germline V gene (reference sequence). Trimming shortened V by 1 base and J by 0 bases, and 4 bases separated the two germline ends. Here the CDR3 DNA reads TGTGCCAGCAGCTTAGACCTCTCTGGGGCCAACGTCCTGACTTTC. Its translation is CASSLDLSGANVLTF.

The chain employs TRBV19 and TRBJ1-6, with D perhaps TRBD1 (6 bases). Per germline, CDR1 LNHDA and CDR2 SQIVND (reference sequence). This CDR3 contains 14 residues. V gave up 4 bases and J gave up 5 bases, with 9 bases separating them. The CDR3 spells CASSTAGDNSPLHF. For the CDR3, the DNA is TGTGCCAGTAGTACAGCAGGGGATAATTCACCCCTCCACTTT.

The V call is TRBV19, the J call TRBJ2-7; 7 nucleotides match TRBD2. In germline, CDR1 is LNHDA, CDR2 SQIVND (reference sequence). The CDR3 extends over 16 amino acids. Germline trimming cut 3 bases from V and 7 bases from J; bases unmatched to any gene: 15. This chain's CDR3 is CASSILRTGGVREQYF. For the CDR3, the DNA is TGTGCCAGTAGTATCCTTCGGACGGGAGGCGTGAGAGAGCAGTACTTC.

This clone was observed a single time. The gene calls are TRBV6-5 and TRBJ2-2; a possible D gene is TRBD2 (6 bases). CDR1 and CDR2 from the germline V gene are MNHEY and SVGAGI. The CDR3 loop spans 13 amino acids. V shed 7 bases and J shed 6 bases, with 12 bases lying between them. In DNA, the CDR3 is TGTGCCAGCACCCGCCGGGGGTCCGGGGAGCTGTTTTTT. Encoded protein: CASTRRGSGELFF.

The chain combines TRBV5-1 with TRBJ1-2; D unresolved. CDR1 and CDR2 (germline): SGHRS, YFSETQ. This CDR3 has 12 residues. The V end was cut by 5 bases, the J end by 2 bases, with 7 bases between. CDR3 nucleotide sequence: TGCGCCAGCAGGGACCGAAACTATGGCTACACCTTC. Its translation is CASRDRNYGYTF.

The chain carries TRBV2 and TRBJ1-1; 8 nucleotides align to TRBD1. J was trimmed by 8 bases and V by 6 bases; bases with no gene match: 11. The germline CDR1 and CDR2 sequences are SNHLY and FYNNEI. The CDR3 extends over 14 amino acids. The CDR3 nucleotides are TGTGCCAGCAGGGGGACAGGTCGAATTGACGAAGCTTTCTTT. Translated, it gives CASRGTGRIDEAFF.

The chain employs TRBV3-1 (or the pseudogene TRBV3-2) and TRBJ1-1; no firm D call. Per the germline V gene, CDR1 is LGHDT and CDR2 is YNNKEL (reference sequence). V was pared by 5 bases and J by 6 bases, with 10 bases between. CDR3 length: 12 residues. The CDR3 spells CASSSHGAEAFF. CDR3 bases: TGTGCCAGCAGCTCACATGGAGCTGAAGCTTTCTTT.

The chain carries TRBV2 and TRBJ2-1; possible D gene TRBD1, 5 bases. The CDR3 is 12 residues long. CDR1 and CDR2 (germline): SNHLY, FYNNEI. Trimming stripped 3 bases from V and 10 bases from J, with 10 bases between. The CDR3 DNA is TGTGCCAGCAGTGAGAGAAGGGGCGAGCAGTTCTTC. This translates into CASSERRGEQFF.

The CDR3 loop is CASSQDGTGIQPQHF. CDR3 nucleotides: TGTGCCAGCAGCCAAGATGGCACGGGAATTCAGCCCCAGCATTTT. The chain uses TRBV4-2 and TRBJ1-5, with D uncertain. The germline CDR1 and CDR2 sequences are LGHNA and YNFKEQ. The CDR3 runs 15 residues. V lost 0 bases and J lost 6, with 12 bases in between.

This chain joins TRBV20-1 and TRBJ1-3; TRBD1 is a possible D gene (6 bases). Trimming took 3 bases from V and 0 from J, leaving 15 bases between them. Germline V lookup: CDR1 DFQATT, CDR2 SNEGSKA (reference sequence). CDR3 length: 16 residues. As DNA, the CDR3 is TGCAGTGCTAGTCAGCCGGGACACCGCTCTGGAAACACCATATATTTT. Protein sequence: CSASQPGHRSGNTIYF.

This sequence joins TRBV2 and TRBJ1-5; 8 positions agree with TRBD1. The trim removed 7 bases at V and 2 bases at J, leaving 4 bases unmatched. The CDR3 totals 14 residues. Germline lookup yields CDR1 SNHLY and CDR2 FYNNEI. CDR3 loop: CASIPDRGNQPQHF. DNA for the CDR3: TGTGCCAGCATTCCGGACAGGGGCAATCAGCCCCAGCATTTT.

This clone came up a few times. The chain uses TRBV5-5 and TRBJ2-7, with 8 bases aligning to TRBD2. The CDR3 loop spans 15 amino acids. After removal of 1 base from V and 2 bases from J, the junction contained 5 bases not matched to a gene. Looked up from germline, CDR1 is SGHKS and CDR2 is YYEKEE (reference sequence). CDR3 sequence: CASSLLAGQTYEQYF. The CDR3 bases are TGTGCCAGCAGCTTGTTAGCGGGGCAAACCTACGAGCAGTACTTC.

The chain employs TRBV12-3 or TRBV12-4 and TRBJ2-3, with D uncertain. The CDR3 length is 11 residues. Between the trimmed V and J ends, which lost 8 bases and 3 bases, there was a span of 6 bases. CDR3 residues: CASARTDTQYF. The CDR3 bases are TGTGCCAGCGCAAGGACAGATACGCAGTATTTT.

V usage is TRBV4-1 and J usage is TRBJ1-1, with 8 bases that match TRBD1. CDR3 length: 16 amino acids. After removal of 1 base from V and 8 bases from J, the junction contained 12 bases not matched to a gene. CDR1 is MGHRA, CDR2 YSYEKL, per germline. In DNA, the CDR3 is TGCGCCAGCAGCCAAGGAATTCAGGGGGCGGCTCGGGAAGCTTTCTTT. Translation: CASSQGIQGAAREAFF.

V gene TRBV19 combines with J gene TRBJ1-5; 8 positions match TRBD1. CDR3 length equals 14 residues. Germline trimming cut 5 bases from V and 6 bases from J; bases unmatched to any gene: 6. Germline assignment: CDR1 LNHDA and CDR2 SQIVND (reference sequence). CDR3 sequence reads: CASSPGQGSQPQHF. CDR3 DNA: TGTGCCAGTAGTCCTGGACAGGGCAGTCAGCCCCAGCATTTT.

V is TRBV11-2 and J is TRBJ1-1; D unclear. This CDR3 is 14 amino acids long. Trimming removed 5 bases from V and 1 base from J, with 11 bases in between. Germline lookup yields CDR1 SGHAT and CDR2 FQNNGV. DNA of the CDR3: TGTGCCAGCAGCCCTACACAGTGGAACACTGAAGCTTTCTTT. It yields the protein CASSPTQWNTEAFF.

The genes are TRBV24-1 and TRBJ2-3, with TRBD2 identical over 12 bases. The V segment lost 4 bases and the J segment 5 bases; nucleotides outside the gene matches: 12. The CDR3 runs to 18 residues. Germline CDR1 reads KGHDR; CDR2 reads SFDVKD. As DNA, the CDR3 is TGTGCCACCAGTGACCTTATGACTAGCGGGGGCTCAATAGATACGCAGTATTTT. This translates into CATSDLMTSGGSIDTQYF.

The J gene is TRBJ2-7, the V gene TRBV7-3, with D possibly being TRBD1 or TRBD2 (5 bases each). The CDR3 runs 13 residues. V lost 2 bases, J lost 6 bases, and 11 bases lay in between. Germline V gene lookup returns CDR1 SGHTA and CDR2 FQGTGA. The CDR3 is CASSLRGGREQYF. CDR3 nucleotide sequence: TGTGCCAGCAGCTTACGTGGGGGACGCGAGCAGTACTTC.

Here the CDR3 DNA reads TGCGCCAGCAGCTCCGGATTCTCTGGGGCCAACGTCCTGACTTTC. Translating gives CASSSGFSGANVLTF. The chain employs TRBV5-1 and TRBJ2-6, with D unresolved. V lost 3 bases and J 0 bases, leaving 7 bases between the germline ends. The CDR3 loop spans 15 amino acids. Germline V gene sequence: CDR1 SGHRS, CDR2 YFSETQ.

Regarding this clone: Likely a read error: the CDR3 ends without its conserved phenylalanine or tryptophan. The DNA is left out, because the CDR3 cannot be placed on it with certainty; the CDR3 is given as TCRdb lists it. The J gene is TRBJ2-7, the V gene TRBV7-9; the table's D call of TRBD1 was not tested on the DNA. The CDR3 is 12 residues long, ends included. The germline gives CDR1 SEHNR, CDR2 FQNEAQ (reference sequence). The CDR3 loop reads CASSLDDWDRAD.

A remark on this clone: At one end, the junction sequence differs from germline, possibly due to a read error. The chain uses TRBV7-3 and TRBJ2-7; TRBD1 aligns across 7 bases. The CDR3 is 10 amino acids. Germline assignment: CDR1 SGHTA and CDR2 FQGTGA. CDR3: CASSLSRQGF. CDR3 nucleotide sequence: TGTGCCAGCAGCCTTAGCCGACAGGGCTTC.

The rearrangement joins TRBV7-8 to TRBJ1-1; D uncertain. The CDR3 spans 14 residues. Trimming removed 1 base at V and 0 bases at J, with 6 bases between. Germline CDR1 reads SGHVS; CDR2 reads FQNEAQ. The CDR3 nucleotides are TGTGCCAGCAGCTTAGGGGAGGTGAACACTGAAGCTTTCTTT. It yields the protein CASSLGEVNTEAFF.

The rearrangement uses TRBV5-8 and TRBJ1-2; 8 nucleotides match TRBD1. Germline-derived CDR1 and CDR2 are SGHTS and YDEGEE. The length of the CDR3 is 14 residues. Trimming cost V 3 bases and J 9 bases; bases outside gene matches: 10. The CDR3 loop is CASSSRTGSMSYTF. As DNA, the CDR3 is TGTGCCAGCAGCTCCCGGACAGGGAGCATGAGCTACACCTTC.

V is TRBV4-3 and J is TRBJ1-2; no firm D call. The CDR3 loop spans 12 amino acids. Germline lookup yields CDR1 LGHNA and CDR2 YSLEER. V was pared by 0 bases and J by 10 bases, with 9 bases between. CDR3 protein: CASSQDGPNYTF. The CDR3 DNA reads TGCGCCAGCAGCCAAGATGGCCCAAACTACACCTTC.

The chain recombines TRBV5-6 with TRBJ1-6; D is undetermined. Germline CDR1 reads SGHDT; CDR2 reads YYEEEE. Trimming took off 1 base at V and 5 bases at J, with 10 bases between the two ends. This CDR3 region has 15 residues. CDR3 protein: CASSLRATDNSPLHF. The DNA of the CDR3 is TGTGCCAGCAGCTTGCGGGCAACAGATAATTCACCCCTCCACTTT.

The chain couples TRBV27 to TRBJ2-7; the match to TRBD1 covers 8 bases. Germline V gives CDR1 MNHEY, CDR2 SMNVEV (reference sequence). Unmatched junction bases numbered 12, after V lost 5 bases and J lost 3 bases. This CDR3 spans 16 amino acids. CDR3 protein: CASSRQGHESGYEQYF. The CDR3 DNA is TGTGCCAGCAGTAGACAGGGGCATGAATCGGGCTACGAGCAGTACTTC.